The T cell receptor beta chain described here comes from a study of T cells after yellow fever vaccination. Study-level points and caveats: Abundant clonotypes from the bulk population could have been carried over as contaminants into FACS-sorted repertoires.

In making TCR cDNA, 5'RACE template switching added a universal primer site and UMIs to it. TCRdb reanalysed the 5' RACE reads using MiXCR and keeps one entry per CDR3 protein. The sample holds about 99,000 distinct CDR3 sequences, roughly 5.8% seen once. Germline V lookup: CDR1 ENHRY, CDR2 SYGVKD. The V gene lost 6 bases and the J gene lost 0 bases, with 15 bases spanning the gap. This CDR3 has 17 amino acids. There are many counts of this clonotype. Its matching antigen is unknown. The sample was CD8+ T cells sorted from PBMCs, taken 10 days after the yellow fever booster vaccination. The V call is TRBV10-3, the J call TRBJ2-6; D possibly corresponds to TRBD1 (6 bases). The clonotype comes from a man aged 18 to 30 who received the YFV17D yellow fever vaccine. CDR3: CAIRSGTLGSGANVLTF. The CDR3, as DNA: TGTGCCATCAGATCCGGGACACTCGGCTCTGGGGCCAACGTCCTGACTTTC.